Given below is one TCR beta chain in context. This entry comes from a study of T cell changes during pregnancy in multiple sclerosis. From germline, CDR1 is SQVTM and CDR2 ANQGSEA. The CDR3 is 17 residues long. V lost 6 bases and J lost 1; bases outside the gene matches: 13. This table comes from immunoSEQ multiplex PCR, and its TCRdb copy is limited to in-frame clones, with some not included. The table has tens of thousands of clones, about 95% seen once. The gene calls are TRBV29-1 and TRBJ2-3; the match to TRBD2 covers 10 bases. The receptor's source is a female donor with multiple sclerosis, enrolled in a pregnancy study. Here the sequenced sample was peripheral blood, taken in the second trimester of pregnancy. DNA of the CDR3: TGCAGCGTGGGGATAGCGGGAGGACTAGTGGGCACAGATACGCAGTATTTT. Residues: CSVGIAGGLVGTDTQYF.